These T cell receptor beta chains were read from a single sample in a study of blood T cells in healthy people across ages. TCRdb called the 5' RACE reads again in MiXCR, with one record for every CDR3 protein. The sample lists some 1.5 million distinct CDR3 sequences, approximately 30% occurring once. Sequenced sample: blood. Receptor source: a woman in her thirties in good health. Both conserved end residues are part of each CDR3. The order of the fields is V gene, J gene, CDR3 protein.

>TRBV27|TRBJ2-1
CASSLMGMGETQFF
>TRBV12-3/TRBV12-4|TRBJ2-2
CASSPLPGELFF
>TRBV5-1|TRBJ2-7
CASSWGESAENEQYF
>TRBV5-1|TRBJ2-7
CASSWQGRQDEQYF
>TRBV28|TRBJ1-1
CASSLPLTGRRRAFF
>TRBV24-1|TRBJ2-1
CATSDSLAAPCNEQFF
>TRBV7-9|TRBJ1-2
CASSWEGGVGYTF
>TRBV7-2|TRBJ1-5
CASSLVQLNQPQHF
>TRBV12-3/TRBV12-4|TRBJ1-2
CASTRKGFDFGYTF
>TRBV7-2|TRBJ1-5
CASSTRAGNSNQPQHF
>TRBV6-5|TRBJ2-7
CASSYSTATVSYEQYF
>TRBV4-2|TRBJ1-5
CASSQEQGGGQPQHF
>TRBV28|TRBJ1-1
CASSFEGSNTEAFF
>TRBV3-1|TRBJ2-5
CASSANRGQETQYF
>TRBV20-1|TRBJ2-5
CSAVTADASGAQYF